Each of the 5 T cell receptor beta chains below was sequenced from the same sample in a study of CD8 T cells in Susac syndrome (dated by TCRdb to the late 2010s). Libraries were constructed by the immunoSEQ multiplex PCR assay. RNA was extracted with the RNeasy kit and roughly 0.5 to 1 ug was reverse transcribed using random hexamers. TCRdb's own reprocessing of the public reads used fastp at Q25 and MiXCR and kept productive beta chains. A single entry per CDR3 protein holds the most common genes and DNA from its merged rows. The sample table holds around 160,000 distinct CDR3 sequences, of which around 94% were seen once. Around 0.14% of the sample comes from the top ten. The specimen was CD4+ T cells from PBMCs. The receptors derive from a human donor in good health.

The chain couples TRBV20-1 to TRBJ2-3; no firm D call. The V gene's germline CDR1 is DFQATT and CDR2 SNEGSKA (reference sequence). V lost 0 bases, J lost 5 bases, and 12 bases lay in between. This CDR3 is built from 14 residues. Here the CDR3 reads CSAREVTGGDTQYF. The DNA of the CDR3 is TGCAGTGCTAGAGAAGTAACCGGCGGAGATACGCAGTATTTT.

In nucleotides, the CDR3 is TGCAGTGCTAGAGATGCGGTTTCCTACGAGCAGTACTTC. Its translation: CSARDAVSYEQYF. V and J are TRBV20-1 and TRBJ2-7; D remains unclear. The length of the CDR3 is 13 residues. Germline lookup yields CDR1 DFQATT and CDR2 SNEGSKA (reference sequence). V dropped 0 bases and J dropped 1 base, with 7 bases sitting between them.

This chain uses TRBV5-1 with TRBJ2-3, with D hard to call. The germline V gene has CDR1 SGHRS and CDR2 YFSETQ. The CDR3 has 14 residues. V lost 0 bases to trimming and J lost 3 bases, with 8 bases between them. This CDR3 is CASSLGQVTDTQYF. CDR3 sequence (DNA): TGCGCCAGCAGCTTGGGCCAGGTTACAGATACGCAGTATTTT.

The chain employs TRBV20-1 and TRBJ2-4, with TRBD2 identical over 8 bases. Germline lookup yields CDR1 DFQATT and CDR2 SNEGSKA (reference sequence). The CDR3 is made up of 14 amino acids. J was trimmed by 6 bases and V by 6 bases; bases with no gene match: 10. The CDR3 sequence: CSAGDSGGGNIQYF. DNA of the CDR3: TGCAGTGCCGGGGACTCCGGGGGGGGAAACATTCAGTACTTC.

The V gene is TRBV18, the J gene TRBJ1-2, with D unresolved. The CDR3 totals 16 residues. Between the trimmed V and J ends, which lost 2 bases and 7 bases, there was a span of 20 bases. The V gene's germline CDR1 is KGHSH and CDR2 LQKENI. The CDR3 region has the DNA TGTGCCAGCTCACCATCAGTTCTCCCCACGGTTGGTGGCTACACCTTC. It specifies CASSPSVLPTVGGYTF. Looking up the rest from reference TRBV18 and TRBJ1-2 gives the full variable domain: NAGVMQNPRHLVRRRGQEARLRCSPMKGHSHVYWYRQLPEEGLKFMVYLQKENIIDESGMPKERFSAEFPKEGPSILRIQQVVRGDSAAYFCASSPSVLPTVGGYTFGSGTRLTVV.